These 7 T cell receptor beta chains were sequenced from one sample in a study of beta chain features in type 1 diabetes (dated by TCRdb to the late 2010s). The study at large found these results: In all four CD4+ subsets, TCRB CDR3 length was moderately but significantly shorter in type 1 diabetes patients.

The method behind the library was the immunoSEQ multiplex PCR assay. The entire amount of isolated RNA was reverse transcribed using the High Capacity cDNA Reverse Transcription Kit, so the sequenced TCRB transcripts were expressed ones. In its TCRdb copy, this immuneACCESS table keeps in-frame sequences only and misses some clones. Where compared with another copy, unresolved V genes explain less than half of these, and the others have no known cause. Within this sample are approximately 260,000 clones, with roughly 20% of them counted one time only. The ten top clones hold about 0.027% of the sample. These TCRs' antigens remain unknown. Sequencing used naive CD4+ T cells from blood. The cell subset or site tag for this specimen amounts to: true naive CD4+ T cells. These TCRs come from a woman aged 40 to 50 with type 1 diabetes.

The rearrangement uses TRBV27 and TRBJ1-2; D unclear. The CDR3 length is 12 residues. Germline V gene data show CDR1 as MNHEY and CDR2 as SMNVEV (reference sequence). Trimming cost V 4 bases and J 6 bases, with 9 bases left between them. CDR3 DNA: TGTGCCAGCAGTTCCTTAGTGGATGGCTACACCTTC. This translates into CASSSLVDGYTF.

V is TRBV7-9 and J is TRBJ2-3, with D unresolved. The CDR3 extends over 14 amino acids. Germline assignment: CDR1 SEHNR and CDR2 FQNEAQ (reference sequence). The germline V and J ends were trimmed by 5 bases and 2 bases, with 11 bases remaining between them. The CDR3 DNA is TGTGCCAGCAGCGTCTCGTCGGTCACAGATACGCAGTATTTT. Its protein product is CASSVSSVTDTQYF.

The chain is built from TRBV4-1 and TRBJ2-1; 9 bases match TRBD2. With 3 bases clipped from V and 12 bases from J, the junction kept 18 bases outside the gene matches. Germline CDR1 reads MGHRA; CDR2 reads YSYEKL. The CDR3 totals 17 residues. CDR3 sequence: CASSQTGAGGRAVSQFF. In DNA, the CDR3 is TGCGCCAGCAGCCAGACTGGGGCCGGCGGGAGGGCCGTATCGCAGTTCTTC.

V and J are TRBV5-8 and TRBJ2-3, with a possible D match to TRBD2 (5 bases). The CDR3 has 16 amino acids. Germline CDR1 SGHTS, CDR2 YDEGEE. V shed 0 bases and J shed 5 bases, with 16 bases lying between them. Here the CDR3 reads CASSLGVEVRGDTQYF. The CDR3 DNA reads TGTGCCAGCAGCTTGGGGGTTGAGGTACGGGGAGATACGCAGTATTTT.

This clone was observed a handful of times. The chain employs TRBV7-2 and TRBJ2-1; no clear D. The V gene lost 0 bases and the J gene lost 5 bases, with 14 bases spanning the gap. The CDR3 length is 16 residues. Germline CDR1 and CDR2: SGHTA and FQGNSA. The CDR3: CASSLASPKPNNEQFF. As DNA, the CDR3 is TGTGCCAGCAGCTTAGCCTCTCCTAAGCCAAACAATGAGCAGTTCTTC.

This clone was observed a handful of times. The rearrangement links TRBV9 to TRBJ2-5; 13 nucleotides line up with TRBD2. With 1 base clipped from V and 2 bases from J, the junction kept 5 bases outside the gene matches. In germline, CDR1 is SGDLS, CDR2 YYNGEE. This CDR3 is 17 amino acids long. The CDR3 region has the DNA TGTGCCAGCAGCGTAACTAGCGGGAGGGCCGGGCAAGAGACCCAGTACTTC. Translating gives CASSVTSGRAGQETQYF.

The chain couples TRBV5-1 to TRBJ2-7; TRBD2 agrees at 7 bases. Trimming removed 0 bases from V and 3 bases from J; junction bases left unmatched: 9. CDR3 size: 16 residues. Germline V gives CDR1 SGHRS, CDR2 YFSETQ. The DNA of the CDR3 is TGCGCCAGCAGCTTGGGGGGCGGCGGGAGCGGCTACGAGCAGTACTTC. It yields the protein CASSLGGGGSGYEQYF. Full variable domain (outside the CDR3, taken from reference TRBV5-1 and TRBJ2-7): KAGVTQTPRYLIKTRGQQVTLSCSPISGHRSVSWYQQTPGQGLQFLFEYFSETQRNKGNFPGRFSGRQFSNSRSEMNVSTLELGDSALYLCASSLGGGGSGYEQYFGPGTRLTVT.